The sequence of this T cell receptor (beta chain) was determined in a study of tumor and adjacent non-tumor tissue in lung cancer. At the level of the study: The cohort had about 12 adenocarcinoma, a couple of squamous cell and 1 small cell patients. On average, productive TCRbeta reads reached about 4.17 million per sample. Study-wide results and caveats: Tumor tissue had significantly higher TCR diversity than normal lung.

Points on this clonotype: The antigen is not known. At one of its ends the junction is not consistent with the germline gene, which may arise from a read error.

Three rounds of nested PCR, following a modified ARM-PCR protocol, produced the TCRbeta library. One entry per CDR3 protein, called by TCRdb with MiXCR from the multiplex PCR reads. The table has more than 60,000 distinct CDR3 sequences, 60% to 80% seen once. This sample's RNA came from whole unsorted tissue. The sequence came from a woman aged 45-59 years with non-small cell lung cancer. The sequenced sample was lung tumor tissue.

This CDR3 reads CARSYVGTALHGYTF. The DNA for the CDR3 is TGCGCCAGGAGTTACGTCGGGACAGCTCTTCATGGCTACACCTTC. The V and J genes are TRBV6-5 and TRBJ1-2; 7 positions match TRBD1. From germline, CDR1 is MNHEY and CDR2 SVGAGI. The CDR3 is 15 amino acids.